These 28 T cell receptor beta chains share one sample of origin, sequenced in a study of spatial heterogeneity in lung cancer. The sample's time point: sample taken at primary tumor resection. Unsorted whole RNA samples from tumor, nontumor lung or frozen PBMC were sequenced. TCRdb re-derived calls from the 5' RACE reads in MiXCR, one entry per CDR3 protein. The sample yields approximately 47,000 distinct CDR3 sequences, 6.5% to 8% seen once. The sequencing used PBMCs, collected at surgery. The receptors derive from a female donor with early-stage non-small cell lung cancer.

The chain is built from TRBV5-1 and TRBJ2-1, with a tentative D call TRBD2 (5 bases). V lost 1 base and J lost 9, with 11 bases in between. The CDR3 sequence is 13 residues long. Per the germline V gene, CDR1 is SGHRS and CDR2 is YFSETQ. The DNA of the CDR3 is TGCGCCAGCAGCTTGCGTATTGAGGGTGAGCAGTTCTTC. Residues: CASSLRIEGEQFF.

This clonotype was observed at least ten times. This sequence joins TRBV4-2 and TRBJ2-5; 9 bases are a match to TRBD2. V was pared by 2 bases and J by 2 bases, with 3 bases of the junction left unmatched. The CDR3 has 15 amino acids. CDR1 is LGHNA, CDR2 YNFKEQ, per germline. CDR3 DNA: TGTGCCAGCAGCCAAATAGCGGGGGAGCAAGAGACCCAGTACTTC. This sequence encodes CASSQIAGEQETQYF.

This clonotype came up many times. V usage is TRBV12-3 or TRBV12-4 and J usage is TRBJ2-3; TRBD2 matches 10 bases. This CDR3 comprises 17 residues. The V segment lost 2 bases and the J segment 4 bases; nucleotides outside the gene matches: 9. CDR3 sequence: CASSLQRLAGRSDTQYF. The CDR3 coding sequence is TGTGCCAGCAGTTTACAGAGACTAGCGGGTCGATCAGATACGCAGTATTTT.

By its share, this clonotype is medium-sized. The chain combines TRBV25-1 with TRBJ1-2; D call uncertain. The V gene lost 8 bases and the J gene lost 4 bases, with 11 bases spanning the gap. This CDR3 region has 12 residues. CDR1 is MGHDK and CDR2 is SYGVNS in the germline V gene. The DNA for the CDR3 is TGTGCCAGCGAGGGCATGGGCTATGGCTACACCTTC. Its protein product is CASEGMGYGYTF.

This clonotype was seen a handful of times. The chain joins TRBV5-1 to TRBJ2-7; D is unclear. Per germline, CDR1 SGHRS and CDR2 YFSETQ. V lost 2 bases and J 6 bases, leaving 15 bases between the germline ends. The CDR3 contains 14 residues. CDR3 sequence reads: CASSFGRGYGEQYF. The CDR3 nucleotides are TGCGCCAGCAGCTTCGGGCGAGGTTACGGCGAGCAGTACTTC.

In this sample, this clonotype turned up many times. This chain joins TRBV7-2 and TRBJ2-3; D is ambiguous. Germline V gene lookup returns CDR1 SGHTA and CDR2 FQGNSA. The CDR3 extends over 11 amino acids. The V gene lost 6 bases and the J gene lost 2 bases, with 3 bases spanning the gap. Written as DNA, the CDR3 is TGTGCCAGCAGGAACACAGATACGCAGTATTTT. Its translation is CASRNTDTQYF.

This clonotype was picked up a small number of times. J is TRBJ1-6 and V is TRBV20-1; D may be TRBD1 (5 bases). The CDR3 runs 15 residues. Trimming removed 6 bases at V and 8 bases at J, with 20 bases between. Germline V gene data show CDR1 as DFQATT and CDR2 as SNEGSKA (reference sequence). In DNA form, the CDR3 reads TGCAGTGCCAGTGGAGTGGGGGGGAGAGATTCACCCCTCCACTTT. It yields the protein CSASGVGGRDSPLHF.

The chain links TRBV12-3 or TRBV12-4 to TRBJ2-2; D is undetermined. The CDR3 totals 13 residues. V gave up 11 bases and J gave up 1 base, with 11 bases separating them. The CDR3 DNA reads as TGTGCCGACGGCCATTTGAACACCGGGGAGCTGTTTTTT. This encodes CADGHLNTGELFF.

The V call is TRBV3-1, the J call TRBJ2-7, with no clear D. V gave up 4 bases and J gave up 0 bases, with 16 bases separating them. This CDR3 region has 16 residues. Germline CDR1 LGHDT, CDR2 YNNKEL (reference sequence). The CDR3 nucleotides are TGTGCCAGCAGCCCCAATCTCGATGGCCTCTCCTACGAGCAGTACTTC. Translation: CASSPNLDGLSYEQYF.

This chain uses TRBV5-1 with TRBJ2-5; D perhaps matches TRBD1 (6 bases). This CDR3 spans 14 amino acids. V was cut by 4 bases and J by 1 base, with 11 bases left in between. Germline values: CDR1 SGHRS, CDR2 YFSETQ. Written as DNA, the CDR3 is TGCGCCAGCAGCACCTGGGACATCCAAGAGACCCAGTACTTC. It yields the protein CASSTWDIQETQYF.

This clonotype turned up a few times. The chain couples TRBV28 to TRBJ1-1; D uncertain. Looked up from germline, CDR1 is MDHEN and CDR2 is SYDVKM. The germline V and J ends were trimmed by 7 bases and 1 base, with 10 bases remaining between them. The CDR3 contains 13 residues. The CDR3 protein is CASIARKNTEAFF. CDR3 DNA: TGTGCCAGCATAGCGAGAAAGAACACTGAAGCTTTCTTT. Supplemented by reference TRBV28 and TRBJ1-1, the full variable domain reads DVKVTQSSRYLVKRTGEKVFLECVQDMDHENMFWYRQDPGLGLRLIYFSYDVKMKEKGDIPEGYSVSREKKERFSLILESASTNQTSMYLCASIARKNTEAFFGQGTRLTVV.

The chain recombines TRBV5-6 with TRBJ2-5; tentative D call: TRBD2 (5 bases). Trimming removed 3 bases from V and 0 bases from J, with 9 bases in between. The CDR3 contains 14 residues. Germline CDR1 and CDR2: SGHDT and YYEEEE. CDR3: CASSSTGYQETQYF. As DNA, the CDR3 is TGTGCCAGCAGCTCTACGGGGTACCAAGAGACCCAGTACTTC.

This clonotype showed up many times. The rearrangement links TRBV3-1 to TRBJ1-1; D remains ambiguous. Germline CDR1 reads LGHDT; CDR2 reads YNNKEL (reference sequence). Trimming removed 0 bases from V and 1 base from J, with 6 bases in between. This CDR3 is built from 14 residues. The CDR3 reads CASSQDRRNTEAFF. As DNA, the CDR3 is TGTGCCAGCAGCCAAGATCGAAGGAACACTGAAGCTTTCTTT.

This clonotype was observed a few times. The V gene is TRBV7-2, the J gene TRBJ1-2; the match to TRBD1 covers 7 bases. Germline CDR1 reads SGHTA; CDR2 reads FQGNSA. The CDR3 contains 16 residues. The junction had 12 bases not matched to a gene; V was cut back by 2 bases and J by 6 bases. CDR3 nucleotides: TGTGCCAGCAGCTTATCCCTATATGACAGGGAAAATGGCTACACCTTC. This sequence encodes CASSLSLYDRENGYTF. Supplemented by reference TRBV7-2 and TRBJ1-2, the full variable domain reads GAGVSQSPSNKVTEKGKDVELRCDPISGHTALYWYRQSLGQGLEFLIYFQGNSAPDKSGLPSDRFSAERTGGSVSTLTIQRTQQEDSAVYLCASSLSLYDRENGYTFGSGTRLTVV.

The sample holds a few counts of this clonotype. The chain uses TRBV7-2 and TRBJ2-1; the D gene is possibly TRBD2 (5 bases). Trimming cost V 4 bases and J 4 bases, with 17 bases left between them. CDR1 and CDR2 (germline): SGHTA, FQGNSA. This CDR3 is 16 amino acids long. As DNA, the CDR3 is TGTGCCAGCAGCTCTCTCCTCGCGGGCGCGTACAATGAGCAGTTCTTC. This translates into CASSSLLAGAYNEQFF. Together with reference TRBV7-2 and TRBJ2-1, the CDR3 gives the full variable domain: GAGVSQSPSNKVTEKGKDVELRCDPISGHTALYWYRQSLGQGLEFLIYFQGNSAPDKSGLPSDRFSAERTGGSVSTLTIQRTQQEDSAVYLCASSSLLAGAYNEQFFGPGTRLTVL.

The chain links TRBV7-8 to TRBJ1-2, with D tentatively TRBD1 (5 bases). The CDR3 contains 15 residues. The V end was cut by 2 bases, the J end by 7 bases, with 17 bases between. Germline V CDR1 and CDR2: SGHVS, FQNEAQ. The CDR3 DNA reads as TGTGCCAGCAGCTTATCGCTGGCTGATAGGGGTGGCTACACCTTC. As protein: CASSLSLADRGGYTF.

This sequence joins TRBV14 and TRBJ2-7, with D possibly matching TRBD1 (5 bases). The V end was cut by 3 bases, the J end by 1 base, with 19 bases between. Per the germline V gene, CDR1 is SGHDN and CDR2 is FVKESK. There are 17 residues in the CDR3. CDR3 coding DNA: TGTGCCAGCAGCCAGACATCAGGGTTTGGTCTGTCCTACGAGCAGTACTTC. As protein: CASSQTSGFGLSYEQYF.

For this clonotype: This may be a read error: a much more frequent sequence differs by one nucleotide. Without the conserved terminal phenylalanine or tryptophan, this CDR3 likely stems from a read error. The rearrangement links TRBV7-2 to TRBJ2-1; a possible D gene is TRBD1 (6 bases). This CDR3 comprises 13 residues. Trimming removed 4 bases at V and 10 bases at J, with 14 bases between. CDR1 is SGHTA, CDR2 FQGNSA, per germline. CDR3 in DNA: TGTGCCAGCAGCTCCGGGACACCCAAGGAGCAGTTCTCC. This encodes CASSSGTPKEQFS.

This clonotype was detected many times. The genes are TRBV4-3 and TRBJ1-4, with a tentative D call TRBD1 (5 bases). Germline values: CDR1 LGHNA, CDR2 YSLEER. The germline V and J ends were trimmed by 3 bases and 5 bases, with 10 bases remaining between them. The CDR3 sequence is 14 residues long. Here the CDR3 reads CASSHAQGNEKLFF. The CDR3 DNA follows: TGCGCCAGCAGCCATGCGCAGGGAAATGAAAAACTGTTTTTT.

A few counts support this clonotype. CDR3 nucleotide sequence: TGTGCCAGCAGTTCCCCCGGTCAATTTTCCGATACGCAGTATTTT. This gives the protein CASSSPGQFSDTQYF. The chain combines TRBV12-3 or TRBV12-4 with TRBJ2-3; unclear D gene. This CDR3 has 15 residues. Deletions cut 4 bases from V and 6 bases from J, with 17 bases between.

At least ten counts were recorded for this clonotype. This sequence joins TRBV29-1 and TRBJ2-1; 10 bases map to TRBD2. Germline CDR1 is SQVTM and CDR2 is ANQGSEA. CDR3 length: 14 residues. V dropped 4 bases and J dropped 9; count of bases not matched to a gene: 9. The CDR3 protein is CSVVAGGSHGEQFF. In nucleotides, the CDR3 is TGCAGCGTTGTAGCGGGGGGTTCCCATGGTGAGCAGTTCTTC.

This clonotype was detected many times. The chain is built from TRBV7-2 and TRBJ2-1; D call uncertain. This CDR3 spans 12 amino acids. Germline V gene lookup returns CDR1 SGHTA and CDR2 FQGNSA. V lost 5 bases and J lost 7, with 9 bases in between. DNA of the CDR3: TGTGCCAGCAGCGCGGAACGGAATGAGCAGTTCTTC. Protein product: CASSAERNEQFF.

This clonotype was seen ten or more times. The chain links TRBV7-2 to TRBJ2-7, with 7 bases aligning to TRBD2. CDR1 is SGHTA and CDR2 is FQGNSA in the germline V gene. V shed 2 bases and J 6 bases; nucleotides not matched to a gene: 7. There are 14 residues in the CDR3. The chain's CDR3 is CASSLNGGSFEQYF. DNA of the CDR3: TGTGCCAGCAGCTTAAACGGGGGGTCATTCGAGCAGTACTTC.

The sample holds many counts of this clonotype. V and J are TRBV10-3 and TRBJ2-3; 11 bases fit TRBD2. The CDR3 spans 15 residues. The V and J ends lost 6 bases and 1 base, in that order; junction bases with no gene match: 3. Per germline, CDR1 ENHRY and CDR2 SYGVKD. CDR3 residues: CAIRETSGGTDTQYF. The DNA for the CDR3 is TGTGCCATCAGGGAGACTAGCGGGGGCACAGATACGCAGTATTTT.

This clonotype showed up just a few times. The chain recombines TRBV7-2 with TRBJ2-1; the D gene is possibly TRBD1 (6 bases). Trimming took 5 bases from V and 0 from J, leaving 14 bases between them. The CDR3 is 16 amino acids. CDR1 and CDR2 from the germline V gene are SGHTA and FQGNSA. The CDR3 DNA reads TGTGCCAGCAGCGTACCGGGACATAGCTCCTACAATGAGCAGTTCTTC. Translation: CASSVPGHSSYNEQFF. Variable domain in full (rest from reference TRBV7-2 and TRBJ2-1): GAGVSQSPSNKVTEKGKDVELRCDPISGHTALYWYRQSLGQGLEFLIYFQGNSAPDKSGLPSDRFSAERTGGSVSTLTIQRTQQEDSAVYLCASSVPGHSSYNEQFFGPGTRLTVL.

This clonotype was seen ten or more times. V usage is TRBV6-2 or TRBV6-3 and J usage is TRBJ2-7; a possible D gene is TRBD2 (6 bases). V dropped 0 bases and J dropped 6 bases, with 6 bases sitting between them. In germline, CDR1 is MNHEY, CDR2 SVGEGT. This CDR3 comprises 12 residues. The CDR3 region has the DNA TGTGCCAGCAGTTACTCGGGGGGCGAGCAGTACTTC. Translating gives CASSYSGGEQYF.

The chain couples TRBV28 to TRBJ2-5; 8 nucleotides match TRBD1. CDR1 MDHEN and CDR2 SYDVKM come from the germline V gene. The CDR3 runs 15 residues. V shed 1 base and J 5 bases; nucleotides not matched to a gene: 6. The CDR3 nucleotides are TGTGCCAGCAGTTTATCGGCAGGGGGCGGCGAGACCCAGTACTTC. It specifies CASSLSAGGGETQYF.

As for this clonotype: The junction and the germline gene differ at one end; a read error may be behind it. J is TRBJ1-5 and V is TRBV2, with D possibly being TRBD1 (5 bases). CDR3 length: 16 residues. CDR1 is SNHLY, CDR2 FYNNEI, per germline. For the CDR3, the DNA is TGTACCAGCAGTGACCGAACGGGGGGGTTCGATCAGCCCCAGCATTTT. Amino acid sequence: CTSSDRTGGFDQPQHF.